Sequencing of this T cell receptor beta chain was carried out in a study of blood T cell repertoires in COVID-19. TCRdb's table, derived via immunoSEQ multiplex PCR, lists solely in-frame clones and lacks some. In the table there are hundreds of thousands of clones, around nine tenths of which are singletons. In regard to this clone: The sample holds other DNA sequences that translate to the same CDR3.

There are 11 residues in the CDR3. Trimming pared 2 bases from V and 3 bases from J, leaving 2 bases between. CDR1 MDHEN and CDR2 SYDVKM come from the germline V gene. This TCR came from a man between 65 and 85 years old with acute or convalescent COVID-19. Sample: peripheral blood. The chain is built from TRBV28 and TRBJ2-7; D remains unclear. The CDR3 region is CASSLRYEQYF. CDR3 in DNA: TGTGCCAGCAGTTTACGCTACGAGCAGTACTTC.